This T cell receptor beta chain was recorded in a study of cytomegalovirus exposure and HLA in healthy donors. Looking at the study overall: According to later analysis, the same platform produced the approximately 130 validation and several hundred first-cohort repertoires. Broader study findings: Three CMV-associated chains proved CMV antigen-specific in vitro. For cytomegalovirus status, the classifier reportedly gave diagnoses with high specificity and sensitivity. While the bulk of TCR sequences proved rare, some public TCRs turned up in many donors.

TCRdb keeps only in-frame clones here, not all; method: immunoSEQ multiplex PCR. There are approximately 170,000 clones in the sample; 85% occur only once, and more than 15% lies in the top ten. Details on this clone: As yet, its antigen is unknown.

The germline CDR1 and CDR2 sequences are SGDLS and YYNGEE. The CDR3 has 15 amino acids. Trimming shortened V by 3 bases and J by 2 bases, and 13 bases separated the two germline ends. The source material was PBMCs. V usage is TRBV9 and J usage is TRBJ2-3, with D hard to call. The sequence was collected from a man between 18 and 29 years old in good health and CMV-seropositive. Here the CDR3 reads CASSAVFSITDTQYF. The CDR3 bases are TGTGCCAGCAGCGCAGTGTTTTCAATCACAGATACGCAGTATTTT. The whole variable domain, remainder taken from reference TRBV9 and TRBJ2-3, is DSGVTQTPKHLITATGQRVTLRCSPRSGDLSVYWYQQSLDQGLQFLIQYYNGEERAKGNILERFSAQQFPDLHSELNLSSLELGDSALYFCASSAVFSITDTQYFGPGTRLTVL.